Presented here are 26 T cell receptor beta chains from one specimen sequenced in a study of cytomegalovirus exposure and HLA in healthy donors. PCR involved 60 Vbeta and 13 Jbeta primers. TCRdb keeps only in-frame clones here, not all; method: immunoSEQ multiplex PCR. The sample lists about 140,000 clones; roughly 73% were seen once. The sample was PBMCs. All receptors derive from a middle-aged man in good health and CMV-seronegative.

The chain carries TRBV7-6 and TRBJ1-6, with 11 bases lining up with TRBD1. In germline, CDR1 is SGHVS, CDR2 FNYEAQ. The CDR3 has 20 residues. V shed 4 bases, J shed 4 bases, and the junction held 15 bases outside the gene matches. The CDR3 sequence: CASSSRPDRGRSWYNSPLHF. The CDR3 coding sequence is TGTGCCAGCAGCTCCCGCCCGGACAGGGGGCGATCCTGGTATAATTCACCCCTCCACTTT.

The chain recombines TRBV2 with TRBJ1-3, with 7 bases that match TRBD1. This CDR3 region has 16 residues. Trimming removed 3 bases from V and 3 bases from J; junction bases left unmatched: 8. Germline values: CDR1 SNHLY, CDR2 FYNNEI. CDR3 in amino acids: CASSELLHRGGNTIYF. The CDR3 DNA is TGTGCCAGCAGTGAGCTCCTACACAGGGGTGGAAACACCATATATTTT.

The table lists this clone with a few counts. The chain employs TRBV28 and TRBJ1-4; D is unclear. Trimming took 8 bases from V and 1 from J, leaving 5 bases between them. This CDR3 is built from 12 residues. Germline V gives CDR1 MDHEN, CDR2 SYDVKM. For the CDR3, the DNA is TGTGCCAGCGGTAGAACTAATGAAAAACTGTTTTTT. This sequence encodes CASGRTNEKLFF.

J is TRBJ2-4 and V is TRBV7-6, with TRBD1 matching over 7 bases. With 5 bases clipped from V and 2 bases from J, the junction kept 3 bases outside the gene matches. This CDR3 region has 14 residues. The germline V gene has CDR1 SGHVS and CDR2 FNYEAQ. DNA for the CDR3: TGTGCCAGCAGCGCGACAGGGACCAAAAACATTCAGTACTTC. Its translation is CASSATGTKNIQYF.

This clone occurred a few times. The rearrangement links TRBV5-5 to TRBJ2-5, with 7 bases aligning to TRBD1. The V gene's germline CDR1 is SGHKS and CDR2 YYEKEE (reference sequence). V trimming: 1 base; J trimming: 3 bases; junction bases outside the gene matches: 6. The length of the CDR3 is 15 residues. CDR3 coding DNA: TGTGCCAGCAGCTTGCTCGGGACAGAAGAAGAGACCCAGTACTTC. This encodes CASSLLGTEEETQYF.

This chain's CDR3 is CASSLNGLAGNTDTQYF. The CDR3 region has the DNA TGTGCCAGCAGCTTAAACGGACTAGCGGGGAACACAGATACGCAGTATTTT. V and J are TRBV13 and TRBJ2-3; 12 bases are a match to TRBD2. Germline lookup yields CDR1 PRHDT and CDR2 FYEKMQ (reference sequence). Trimming removed 2 bases from V and 2 bases from J; junction bases left unmatched: 5. This CDR3 has 17 residues.

This chain uses TRBV11-2 with TRBJ1-2; 8 bases fit TRBD1. The CDR3 length is 16 residues. The V segment lost 5 bases and the J segment 4 bases; nucleotides outside the gene matches: 12. Per the germline V gene, CDR1 is SGHAT and CDR2 is FQNNGV. CDR3 nucleotide sequence: TGTGCCAGCAGCCCTATCCAGGGGGCTGGCGGCTATGGCTACACCTTC. The encoded protein is CASSPIQGAGGYGYTF.

This sequence joins TRBV13 and TRBJ1-2; the D gene is possibly TRBD1 (6 bases). V lost 2 bases to trimming and J lost 8 bases, with 12 bases between them. Germline loops: CDR1 PRHDT, CDR2 FYEKMQ (reference sequence). CDR3 length: 13 amino acids. The CDR3 region is CASSLRGGMGYTF. The DNA for the CDR3 is TGTGCCAGCAGCTTACGAGGGGGTATGGGCTACACCTTC.

V usage is TRBV16 and J usage is TRBJ2-7; the match to TRBD1 covers 9 bases. Germline V gene sequence: CDR1 KGHSY, CDR2 FQNENV. V lost 3 bases and J lost 4; bases outside the gene matches: 7. The CDR3 consists of 15 residues. CDR3 nucleotides: TGTGCCAGCAGCCACAAAGGACAGGGGCTTTACGAGCAGTACTTC. Translated: CASSHKGQGLYEQYF.

This clone has a handful of counts. The rearrangement links TRBV19 to TRBJ1-2; D remains ambiguous. Germline assignment: CDR1 LNHDA and CDR2 SQIVND (reference sequence). The CDR3 runs to 13 residues. V lost 6 bases and J 3 bases, leaving 11 bases between the germline ends. CDR3 nucleotides: TGTGCCAGTAGGCGGATCCTCGACTATGGCTACACCTTC. This gives the protein CASRRILDYGYTF.

This rearrangement joins TRBV7-2 to TRBJ1-2; D not certain. The ends were cut back, 6 bases at V and 7 bases at J, with 15 bases in the middle. This CDR3 spans 13 amino acids. Germline V gene sequence: CDR1 SGHTA, CDR2 FQGNSA. The CDR3 sequence: CASSFQDKAGYTF. The CDR3, as DNA: TGTGCCAGCAGTTTCCAGGATAAGGCTGGCTACACCTTC.

This sequence joins TRBV5-6 and TRBJ1-4; D possibly corresponds to TRBD1 (6 bases). The CDR3 extends over 17 amino acids. Trimming took off 1 base at V and 0 bases at J, with 13 bases between the two ends. CDR1 SGHDT and CDR2 YYEEEE come from the germline V gene. The CDR3 region is CASSLSRGWATNEKLFF. DNA of the CDR3: TGTGCCAGCAGCTTGAGCAGGGGCTGGGCAACTAATGAAAAACTGTTTTTT.

This clone was seen only a few times. This rearrangement joins TRBV7-3 to TRBJ1-3; D unresolved. The germline V and J ends were trimmed by 2 bases and 3 bases, with 5 bases remaining between them. The CDR3 is made up of 13 amino acids. In germline, CDR1 is SGHTA, CDR2 FQGTGA. In DNA form, the CDR3 reads TGTGCCAGCAGCTTACGGGATGGAAACACCATATATTTT. It specifies CASSLRDGNTIYF.

The genes are TRBV5-1 and TRBJ2-1; unclear D gene. Per the germline V gene, CDR1 is SGHRS and CDR2 is YFSETQ. Between the trimmed V and J ends, which lost 6 bases and 6 bases, there was a span of 19 bases. The CDR3 totals 15 residues. CDR3 sequence: CASKSTVSDSNEQFF. The CDR3 DNA reads as TGCGCCAGCAAATCAACCGTTTCCGATAGCAATGAGCAGTTCTTC.

With respect to this clone: Other DNA sequences in the same sample also yield this CDR3. The chain links TRBV11-2 to TRBJ2-5; 8 bases fit TRBD1. Germline V lookup: CDR1 SGHAT, CDR2 FQNNGV. With 0 bases clipped from V and 5 bases from J, the junction kept 8 bases outside the gene matches. The CDR3 totals 16 residues. CDR3 in DNA: TGTGCCAGCAGCTTAGATCGAGACAGGGGTCGGGAGACCCAGTACTTC. Amino acid sequence: CASSLDRDRGRETQYF. The full variable domain, rest sourced from reference TRBV11-2 and TRBJ2-5, is EAGVAQSPRYKIIEKRQSVAFWCNPISGHATLYWYQQILGQGPKLLIQFQNNGVVDDSQLPKDRFSAERLKGVDSTLKIQPAKLEDSAVYLCASSLDRDRGRETQYFGPGTRLLVL.

The chain has TRBV9 and TRBJ2-5, with a possible D match to TRBD2 (5 bases). The CDR3 sequence is 12 residues long. The V gene's germline CDR1 is SGDLS and CDR2 YYNGEE. The ends were cut back, 3 bases at V and 2 bases at J, with 5 bases in the middle. DNA for the CDR3: TGTGCCAGCAGCGGACTACAAGAGACCCAGTACTTC. Protein: CASSGLQETQYF.

The table lists this clone with a count of one. The CDR3 spells CASRQGYSNQPQHF. The CDR3 DNA reads TGTGCCAGCAGGCAGGGTTATAGCAATCAGCCCCAGCATTTT. The chain carries TRBV27 and TRBJ1-5, with D perhaps matching TRBD1 (5 bases). Germline V CDR1 and CDR2: MNHEY, SMNVEV (reference sequence). CDR3 length equals 14 residues. V lost 6 bases and J 0 bases, leaving 9 bases between the germline ends.

This clone turned up a few times. The CDR3 here is CASSQQQGYEQYF. For the CDR3, the DNA is TGCGCCAGCAGCCAGCAACAGGGGTACGAGCAGTACTTC. The chain uses TRBV4-3 and TRBJ2-7, with 7 bases aligning to TRBD1. This CDR3 region has 13 residues. Germline CDR1 reads LGHNA; CDR2 reads YSLEER. The V segment lost 3 bases and the J segment 4 bases; nucleotides outside the gene matches: 3.

Here the CDR3 DNA reads TGTGCCAGCAGTGCTCAGGGTAGTGACGAGCAGTACTTC. It codes for CASSAQGSDEQYF. The chain employs TRBV25-1 and TRBJ2-7; D is perhaps TRBD1 (5 bases). The length of the CDR3 is 13 residues. Germline V gene sequence: CDR1 MGHDK, CDR2 SYGVNS. V shed 4 bases and J shed 5 bases, with 12 bases lying between them.

The chain joins TRBV4-1 to TRBJ2-7; 8 bases are shared with TRBD1. Germline CDR1 is MGHRA and CDR2 is YSYEKL. This CDR3 has 17 residues. V lost 3 bases and J lost 6; bases outside the gene matches: 16. The chain's CDR3 is CASSHNFFDRGRGEQYF. CDR3 DNA: TGCGCCAGCAGCCACAATTTTTTCGACAGGGGCCGGGGCGAGCAGTACTTC.

The sample holds one count of this clone. This chain uses TRBV5-1 with TRBJ2-2, with D tentatively TRBD1 (6 bases). Trimming cost V 4 bases and J 1 base, with 11 bases left between them. The CDR3 is 15 residues long. CDR1 and CDR2 from the germline V gene are SGHRS and YFSETQ. CDR3 sequence: CASSPGQLNTGELFF. Here the CDR3 DNA reads TGCGCCAGCAGCCCCGGACAGTTGAACACCGGGGAGCTGTTTTTT.

This clone turned up a few times. The chain is built from TRBV29-1 and TRBJ2-2; 9 bases are a match to TRBD1. With V trimmed by 5 bases and J by 6 bases, 7 bases remained unmatched. This CDR3 has 14 residues. CDR1 is SQVTM and CDR2 is ANQGSEA in the germline V gene. The DNA of the CDR3 is TGCAGCGTTCCGGACAGGGGAGTATCCGGGGAGCTGTTTTTT. Translation gives CSVPDRGVSGELFF.

This chain uses TRBV29-1 with TRBJ1-1; D is ambiguous. The CDR3 consists of 12 residues. Germline CDR1 SQVTM, CDR2 ANQGSEA. The germline V and J ends were trimmed by 3 bases and 1 base, with 6 bases remaining between them. Here the CDR3 DNA reads TGCAGCGTTGATACGGGGAACACTGAAGCTTTCTTT. As protein: CSVDTGNTEAFF.

The chain combines TRBV13 with TRBJ2-7, with 8 nucleotides matching TRBD2. Trimming removed 5 bases from V and 3 bases from J; junction bases left unmatched: 9. The germline CDR1 and CDR2 sequences are PRHDT and FYEKMQ (reference sequence). The CDR3 is 15 residues long. The CDR3 is CASSPSGAGDYEQYF. The CDR3 region has the DNA TGTGCCAGCAGCCCATCGGGAGCGGGGGACTACGAGCAGTACTTC.

The chain combines TRBV4-1 with TRBJ2-2, with TRBD1 matching 7 bases. J was trimmed by 5 bases and V by 4 bases; bases with no gene match: 16. The germline V gene encodes CDR1 MGHRA and CDR2 YSYEKL. The CDR3 consists of 18 residues. DNA for the CDR3: TGCGCCAGCAGCCCAACAACACAGGGGAATCACGGGACCGGGGAGCTGTTTTTT. This translates into CASSPTTQGNHGTGELFF.

The chain recombines TRBV27 with TRBJ2-1; 7 bases align to TRBD2. This CDR3 has 17 amino acids. The ends lost 5 bases at V and 0 bases at J; junction bases unmatched: 10. CDR1 is MNHEY and CDR2 is SMNVEV in the germline V gene (reference sequence). CDR3 nucleotide sequence: TGTGCCAGCAGTAGCCCGCTAGCGGCGAGCTCCTACAATGAGCAGTTCTTC. It yields the protein CASSSPLAASSYNEQFF.